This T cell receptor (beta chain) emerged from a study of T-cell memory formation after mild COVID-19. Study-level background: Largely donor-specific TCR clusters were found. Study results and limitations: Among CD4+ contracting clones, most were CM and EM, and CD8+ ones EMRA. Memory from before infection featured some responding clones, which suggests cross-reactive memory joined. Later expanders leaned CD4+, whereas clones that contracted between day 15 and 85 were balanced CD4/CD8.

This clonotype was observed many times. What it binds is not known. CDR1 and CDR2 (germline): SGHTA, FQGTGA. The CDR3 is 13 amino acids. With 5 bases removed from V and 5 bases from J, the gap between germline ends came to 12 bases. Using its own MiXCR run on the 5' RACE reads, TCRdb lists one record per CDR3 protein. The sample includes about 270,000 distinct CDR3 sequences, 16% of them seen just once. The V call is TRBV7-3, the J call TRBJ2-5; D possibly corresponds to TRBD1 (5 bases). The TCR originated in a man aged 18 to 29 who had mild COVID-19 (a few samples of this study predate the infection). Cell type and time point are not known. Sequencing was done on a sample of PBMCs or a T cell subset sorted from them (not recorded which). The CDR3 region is CASSRSPGETQYF. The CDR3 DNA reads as TGTGCCAGCAGCCGAAGCCCAGGGGAGACCCAGTACTTC.